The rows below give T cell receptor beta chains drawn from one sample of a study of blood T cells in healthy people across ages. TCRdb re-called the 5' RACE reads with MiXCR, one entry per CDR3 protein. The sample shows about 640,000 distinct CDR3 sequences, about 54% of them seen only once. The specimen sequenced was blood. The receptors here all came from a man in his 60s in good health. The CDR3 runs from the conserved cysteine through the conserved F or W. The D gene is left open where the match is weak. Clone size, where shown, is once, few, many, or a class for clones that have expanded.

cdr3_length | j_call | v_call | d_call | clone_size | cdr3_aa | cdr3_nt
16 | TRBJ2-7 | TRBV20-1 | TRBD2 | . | CSATNPRRGDSYEQYF | TGCAGTGCCACGAATCCCCGGCGGGGGGACTCCTACGAGCAGTACTTC
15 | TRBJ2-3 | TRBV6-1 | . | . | CASNNRLGGRNTQYF | TGTGCCAGCAATAACCGCCTAGGGGGAAGGAATACGCAGTATTTT
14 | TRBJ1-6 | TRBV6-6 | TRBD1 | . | CASGYRGINSPLHF | TGTGCCAGCGGATACAGGGGAATTAATTCACCCCTCCACTTT
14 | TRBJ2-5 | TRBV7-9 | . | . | CASSLRAGLETQYF | TGTGCCAGCAGCTTACGGGCAGGGTTAGAGACCCAGTACTTC
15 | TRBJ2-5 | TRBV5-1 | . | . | CASSLQGTLYNELYF | TGCGCCAGCAGCCTCCAGGGCACTCTCTACAATGAGCTGTACTTC
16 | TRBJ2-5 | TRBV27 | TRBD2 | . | CASSSTSGGAVGTQYF | TGTGCCAGCAGCAGCACTAGCGGGGGGGCCGTCGGGACCCAGTACTTC
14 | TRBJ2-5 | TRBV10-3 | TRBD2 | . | CAIRAIAGDETQYF | TGTGCCATCAGGGCAATAGCGGGAGATGAGACCCAGTACTTC
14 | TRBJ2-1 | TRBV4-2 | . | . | CASSQRTAYNEQFF | TGTGCCAGCAGCCAGAGGACCGCCTACAATGAGCAGTTCTTC
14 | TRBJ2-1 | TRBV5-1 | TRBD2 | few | CASSLSGTSHEQFF | TGCGCCAGCAGCTTGAGTGGGACTAGTCATGAGCAGTTCTTC
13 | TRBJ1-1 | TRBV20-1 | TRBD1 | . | CSASGQGGTEAFF | TGCAGTGCCTCCGGACAGGGAGGCACTGAAGCTTTCTTT
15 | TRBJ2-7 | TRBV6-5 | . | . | CASSYGSGASYEQYF | TGTGCCAGCAGTTACGGGTCAGGTGCCTCCTACGAGCAGTACTTC
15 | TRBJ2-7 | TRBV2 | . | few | CASSEMGTGVYEQYF | TGTGCCAGCAGTGAGATGGGGACGGGGGTCTACGAGCAGTACTTC
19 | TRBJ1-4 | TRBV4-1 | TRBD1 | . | CASSRTGGLVGREDEKLFF | TGCGCCAGCAGCCGAACAGGGGGGTTAGTGGGGCGGGAGGATGAAAAACTGTTTTTT
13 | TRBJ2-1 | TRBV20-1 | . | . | CSAFHDGRNEQFF | TGCAGTGCTTTCCATGATGGAAGGAATGAGCAGTTCTTC
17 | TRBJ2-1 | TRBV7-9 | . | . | CASSLFGRGIFYNEQFF | TGTGCCAGCAGCTTATTTGGTAGGGGTATTTTCTACAATGAGCAGTTCTTC
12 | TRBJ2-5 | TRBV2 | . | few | CASSETHSTQYF | TGTGCCAGCAGTGAAACTCACAGCACCCAGTACTTC
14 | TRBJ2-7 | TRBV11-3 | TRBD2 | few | CASSFSGDSYEQYF | TGTGCCAGCAGCTTTAGCGGGGACTCCTACGAGCAGTACTTC